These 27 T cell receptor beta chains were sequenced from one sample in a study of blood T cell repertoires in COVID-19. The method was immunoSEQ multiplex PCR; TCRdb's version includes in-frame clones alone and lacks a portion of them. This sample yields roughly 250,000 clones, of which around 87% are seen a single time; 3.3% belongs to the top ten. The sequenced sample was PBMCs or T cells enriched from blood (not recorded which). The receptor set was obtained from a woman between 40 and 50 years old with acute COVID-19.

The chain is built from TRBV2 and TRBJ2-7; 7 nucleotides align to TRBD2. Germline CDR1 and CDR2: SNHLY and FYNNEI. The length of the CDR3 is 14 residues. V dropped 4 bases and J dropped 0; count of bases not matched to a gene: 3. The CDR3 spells CASSGERDSYEQYF. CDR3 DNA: TGTGCCAGCAGTGGTGAGCGGGACTCCTACGAGCAGTACTTC.

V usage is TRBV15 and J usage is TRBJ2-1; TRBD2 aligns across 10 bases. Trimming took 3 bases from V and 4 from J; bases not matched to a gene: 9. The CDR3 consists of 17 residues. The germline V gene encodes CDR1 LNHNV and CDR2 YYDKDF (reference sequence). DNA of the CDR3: TGTGCCACCAGCAGGGGCCTAGGACTAGCGGAGTACAATGAGCAGTTCTTC. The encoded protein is CATSRGLGLAEYNEQFF.

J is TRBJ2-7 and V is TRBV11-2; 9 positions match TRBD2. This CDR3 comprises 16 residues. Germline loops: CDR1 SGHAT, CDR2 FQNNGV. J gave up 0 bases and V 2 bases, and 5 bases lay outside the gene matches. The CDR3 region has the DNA TGTGCCAGCAGCTTATTGAGTAGCGGGAGCTCCTACGAGCAGTACTTC. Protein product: CASSLLSSGSSYEQYF.

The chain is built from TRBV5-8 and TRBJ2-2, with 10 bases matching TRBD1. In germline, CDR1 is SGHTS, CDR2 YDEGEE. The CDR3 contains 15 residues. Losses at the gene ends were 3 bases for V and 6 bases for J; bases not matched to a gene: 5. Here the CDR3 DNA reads TGTGCCAGCAGCTGGGGGACAGGGGAACCCGGGGAGCTGTTTTTT. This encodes CASSWGTGEPGELFF. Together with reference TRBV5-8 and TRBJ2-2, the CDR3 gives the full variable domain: EAGVTQSPTHLIKTRGQQATLRCSPISGHTSVYWYQQALGLGLQFLLWYDEGEERNRGNFPPRFSGRQFPNYSSELNVNALELEDSALYLCASSWGTGEPGELFFGEGSRLTVL.

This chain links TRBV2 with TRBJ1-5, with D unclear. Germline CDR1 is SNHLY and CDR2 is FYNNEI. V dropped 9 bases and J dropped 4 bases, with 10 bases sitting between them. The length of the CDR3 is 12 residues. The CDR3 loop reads CASGRGNQPQHF. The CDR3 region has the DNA TGTGCCAGTGGACGGGGTAATCAGCCCCAGCATTTT.

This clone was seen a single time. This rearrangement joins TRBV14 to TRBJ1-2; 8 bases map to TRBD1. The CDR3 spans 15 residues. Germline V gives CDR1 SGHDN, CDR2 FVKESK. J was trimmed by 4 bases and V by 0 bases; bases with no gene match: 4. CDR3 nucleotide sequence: TGTGCCAGCAGCCAAGATCTTACAGGGGGCTATGGCTACACCTTC. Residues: CASSQDLTGGYGYTF.

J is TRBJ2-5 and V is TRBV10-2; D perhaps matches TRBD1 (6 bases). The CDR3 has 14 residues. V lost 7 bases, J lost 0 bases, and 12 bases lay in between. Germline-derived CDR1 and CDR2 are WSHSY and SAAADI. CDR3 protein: CASTLRGYQETQYF. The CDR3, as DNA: TGCGCCAGCACCTTGAGGGGGTACCAAGAGACCCAGTACTTC.

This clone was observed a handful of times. The CDR3 nucleotides read TGTGCCAGCTCACCACGGGCGGACAGGGTTGCAGCTGGCTACACCTTC. Protein product: CASSPRADRVAAGYTF. The V and J genes are TRBV18 and TRBJ1-2, with 8 positions matching TRBD1. The CDR3 covers 16 residues. CDR1 KGHSH and CDR2 LQKENI come from the germline V gene. The trim removed 1 base at V and 7 bases at J, leaving 11 bases unmatched. Full variable domain (outside the CDR3, taken from reference TRBV18 and TRBJ1-2): NAGVMQNPRHLVRRRGQEARLRCSPMKGHSHVYWYRQLPEEGLKFMVYLQKENIIDESGMPKERFSAEFPKEGPSILRIQQVVRGDSAAYFCASSPRADRVAAGYTFGSGTRLTVV.

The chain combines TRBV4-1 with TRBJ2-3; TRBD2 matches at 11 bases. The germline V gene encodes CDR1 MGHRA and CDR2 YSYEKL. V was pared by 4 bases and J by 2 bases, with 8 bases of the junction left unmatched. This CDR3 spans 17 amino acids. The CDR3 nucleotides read TGCGCCAGCAGCCGCGGGCCGGGACTAGCGGACACAGATACGCAGTATTTT. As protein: CASSRGPGLADTDTQYF.

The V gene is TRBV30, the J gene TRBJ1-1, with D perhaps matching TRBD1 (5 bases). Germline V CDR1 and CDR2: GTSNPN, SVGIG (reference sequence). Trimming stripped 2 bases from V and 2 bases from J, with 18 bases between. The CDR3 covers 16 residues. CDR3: CAWSRWGGGDNTEAFF. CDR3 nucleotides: TGTGCCTGGAGTCGGTGGGGTGGAGGGGATAACACTGAAGCTTTCTTT.

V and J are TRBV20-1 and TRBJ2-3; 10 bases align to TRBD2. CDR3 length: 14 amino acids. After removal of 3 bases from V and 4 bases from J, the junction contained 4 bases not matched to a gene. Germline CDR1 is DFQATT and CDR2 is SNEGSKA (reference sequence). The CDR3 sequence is CSASSGRWSDTQYF. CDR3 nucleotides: TGCAGTGCTAGTAGCGGGAGGTGGTCAGATACGCAGTATTTT.

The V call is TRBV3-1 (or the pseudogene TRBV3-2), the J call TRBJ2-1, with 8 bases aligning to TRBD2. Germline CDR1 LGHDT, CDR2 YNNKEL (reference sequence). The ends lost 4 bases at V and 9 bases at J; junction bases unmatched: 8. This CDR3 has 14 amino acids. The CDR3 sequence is CASSPGTSSIEQFF. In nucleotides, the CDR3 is TGTGCCAGCAGCCCCGGGACTAGTAGTATTGAGCAGTTCTTC.

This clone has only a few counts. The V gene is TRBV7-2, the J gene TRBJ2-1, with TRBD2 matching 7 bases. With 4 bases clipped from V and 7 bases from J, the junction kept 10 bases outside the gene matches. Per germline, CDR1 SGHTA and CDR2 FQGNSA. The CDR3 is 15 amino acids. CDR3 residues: CASSYGWEGQNEQFF. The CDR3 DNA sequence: TGTGCCAGCAGCTACGGGTGGGAGGGCCAGAATGAGCAGTTCTTC.

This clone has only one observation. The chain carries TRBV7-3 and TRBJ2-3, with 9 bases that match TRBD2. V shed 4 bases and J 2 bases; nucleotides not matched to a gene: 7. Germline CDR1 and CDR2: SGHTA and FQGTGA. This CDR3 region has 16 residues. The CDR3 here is CASSSSTSGPTDTQYF. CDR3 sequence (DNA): TGTGCCAGCAGCTCGTCAACTAGCGGGCCCACAGATACGCAGTATTTT. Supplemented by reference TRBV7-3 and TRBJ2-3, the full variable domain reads GAGVSQTPSNKVTEKGKYVELRCDPISGHTALYWYRQSLGQGPEFLIYFQGTGAADDSGLPNDRFFAVRPEGSVSTLKIQRTERGDSAVYLCASSSSTSGPTDTQYFGPGTRLTVL.

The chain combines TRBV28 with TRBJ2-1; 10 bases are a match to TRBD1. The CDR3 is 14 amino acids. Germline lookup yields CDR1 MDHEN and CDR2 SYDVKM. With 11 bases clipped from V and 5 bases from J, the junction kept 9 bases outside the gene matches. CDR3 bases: TGTGCCGGCCAGACAGGGGGCGCCAACAATGAGCAGTTCTTC. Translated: CAGQTGGANNEQFF.

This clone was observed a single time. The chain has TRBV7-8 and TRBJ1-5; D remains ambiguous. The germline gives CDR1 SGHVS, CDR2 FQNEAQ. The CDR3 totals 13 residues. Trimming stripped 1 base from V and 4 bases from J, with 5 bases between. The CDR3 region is CASSLDSNQPQHF. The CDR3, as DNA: TGTGCCAGCAGCTTAGACAGTAATCAGCCCCAGCATTTT.

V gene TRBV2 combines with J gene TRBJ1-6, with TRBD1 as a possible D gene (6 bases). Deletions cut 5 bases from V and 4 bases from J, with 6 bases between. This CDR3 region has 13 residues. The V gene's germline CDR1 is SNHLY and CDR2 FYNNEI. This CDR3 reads CASSTGYNSPLHF. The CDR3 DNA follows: TGTGCCAGCAGTACAGGGTATAATTCACCCCTCCACTTT.

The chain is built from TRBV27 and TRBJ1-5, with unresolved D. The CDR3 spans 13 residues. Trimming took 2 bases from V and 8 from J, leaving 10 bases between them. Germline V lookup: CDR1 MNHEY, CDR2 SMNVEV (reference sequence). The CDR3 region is CASSLTGKKPQHF. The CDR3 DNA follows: TGTGCCAGCAGTTTAACGGGGAAAAAGCCCCAGCATTTT.

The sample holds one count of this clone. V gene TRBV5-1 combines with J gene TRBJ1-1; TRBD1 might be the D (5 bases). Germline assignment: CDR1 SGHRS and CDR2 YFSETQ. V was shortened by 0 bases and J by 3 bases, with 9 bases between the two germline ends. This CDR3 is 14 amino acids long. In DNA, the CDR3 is TGCGCCAGCAGCTTGGCCTGGGGGGACACTGAAGCTTTCTTT. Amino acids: CASSLAWGDTEAFF.

The CDR3 DNA sequence: TGTGCCAGCAGCCCTAGCGGGAGGGGTTCCGAGACCCAGTACTTC. It encodes CASSPSGRGSETQYF. The rearrangement joins TRBV3-1 (or the pseudogene TRBV3-2) to TRBJ2-5; 12 bases line up with TRBD2. In germline, CDR1 is LGHDT, CDR2 YNNKEL (reference sequence). CDR3 length: 15 residues. The trim removed 4 bases at V and 5 bases at J, leaving 5 bases unmatched.

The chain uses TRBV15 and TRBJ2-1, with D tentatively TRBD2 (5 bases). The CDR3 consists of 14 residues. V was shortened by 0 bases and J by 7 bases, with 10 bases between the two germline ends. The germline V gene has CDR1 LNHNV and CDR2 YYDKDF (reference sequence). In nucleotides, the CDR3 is TGTGCCACCAGCAGAGATTTGCCGGGGAATGAGCAGTTCTTC. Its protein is CATSRDLPGNEQFF.

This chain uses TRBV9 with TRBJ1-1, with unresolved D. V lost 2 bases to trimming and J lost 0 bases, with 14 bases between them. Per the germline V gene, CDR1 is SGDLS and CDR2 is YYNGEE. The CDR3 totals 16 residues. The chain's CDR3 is CASSVGSSAMNTEAFF. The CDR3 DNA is TGTGCCAGCAGCGTGGGCAGCTCAGCCATGAACACTGAAGCTTTCTTT. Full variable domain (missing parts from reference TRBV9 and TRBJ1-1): DSGVTQTPKHLITATGQRVTLRCSPRSGDLSVYWYQQSLDQGLQFLIQYYNGEERAKGNILERFSAQQFPDLHSELNLSSLELGDSALYFCASSVGSSAMNTEAFFGQGTRLTVV.

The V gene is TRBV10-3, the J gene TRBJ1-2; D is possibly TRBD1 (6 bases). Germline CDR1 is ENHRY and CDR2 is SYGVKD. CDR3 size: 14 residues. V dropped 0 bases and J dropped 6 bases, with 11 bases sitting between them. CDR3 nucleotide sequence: TGTGCCATCAGTGAGTCCCGGGAGGGGGATGGCTACACCTTC. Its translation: CAISESREGDGYTF.

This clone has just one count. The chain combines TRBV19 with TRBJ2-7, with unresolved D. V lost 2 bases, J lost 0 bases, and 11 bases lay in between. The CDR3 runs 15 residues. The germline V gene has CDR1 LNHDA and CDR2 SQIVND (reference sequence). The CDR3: CASSISTRSSYEQYF. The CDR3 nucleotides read TGTGCCAGTAGTATATCCACAAGGAGCTCCTACGAGCAGTACTTC. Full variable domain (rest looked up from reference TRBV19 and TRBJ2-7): DGGITQSPKYLFRKEGQNVTLSCEQNLNHDAMYWYRQDPGQGLRLIYYSQIVNDFQKGDIAEGYSVSREKKESFPLTVTSAQKNPTAFYLCASSISTRSSYEQYFGPGTRLTVT.

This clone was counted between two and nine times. This chain's CDR3 is CASPSPLLNTGELFF. In nucleotides, the CDR3 is TGTGCCAGCCCCAGTCCCCTCCTTAACACCGGGGAGCTGTTTTTT. The genes are TRBV7-2 and TRBJ2-2; no reliable D call. With 8 bases removed from V and 2 bases from J, the gap between germline ends came to 15 bases. CDR1 and CDR2 from the germline V gene are SGHTA and FQGNSA. There are 15 residues in the CDR3.

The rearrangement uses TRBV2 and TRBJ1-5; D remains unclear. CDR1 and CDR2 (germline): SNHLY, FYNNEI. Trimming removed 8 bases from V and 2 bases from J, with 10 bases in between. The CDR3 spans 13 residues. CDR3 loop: CASRSSGNQPQHF. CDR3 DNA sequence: TGTGCCAGCCGTAGTTCGGGCAATCAGCCCCAGCATTTT. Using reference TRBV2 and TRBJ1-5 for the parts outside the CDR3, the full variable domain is EPEVTQTPSHQVTQMGQEVILRCVPISNHLYFYWYRQILGQKVEFLVSFYNNEISEKSEIFDDQFSVERPDGSNFTLKIRSTKLEDSAMYFCASRSSGNQPQHFGDGTRLSIL.

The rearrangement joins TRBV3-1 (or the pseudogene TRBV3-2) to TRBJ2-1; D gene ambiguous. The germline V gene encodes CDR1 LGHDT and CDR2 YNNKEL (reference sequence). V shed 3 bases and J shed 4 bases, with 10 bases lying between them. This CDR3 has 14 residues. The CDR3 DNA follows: TGTGCCAGCAGCCATTCAGGTCGTTACAATGAGCAGTTCTTC. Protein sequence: CASSHSGRYNEQFF.